This T cell receptor beta chain was recorded in a study of early T cells in non-severe SARS-CoV-2 infection. At the level of the study: Chains from this unsorted whole-blood bulk RNA could not be paired.

As part of library construction, unique molecular identifiers were attached to individual cDNA molecules. MiXCR was run by TCRdb on the 5' RACE reads, yielding one entry per CDR3 protein. The data show just over 65,000 distinct CDR3 sequences, less than 15% seen once. This clonotype was picked up many times. The antigen is unknown. The study's findings and limits: VDJdb matching, biased toward anti-spike CD8 responses, missed private and CD4 specificities.

CDR1 and CDR2 from the germline V gene are MNHNY and SVGAGI (reference sequence). The CDR3 totals 16 residues. V was pared by 4 bases and J by 0 bases, with 16 bases between. V and J are TRBV6-6 and TRBJ2-7, with D perhaps matching TRBD1 (5 bases). The TCR originated in an adult who was a healthcare worker with PCR-confirmed SARS-CoV-2 infection or an uninfected control (not recorded which). The sequenced sample was whole blood. The CDR3 region is CASSFRPRETSYEQYF. For the CDR3, the DNA is TGTGCCAGCAGTTTCCGCCCCAGGGAAACCTCCTACGAGCAGTACTTC.